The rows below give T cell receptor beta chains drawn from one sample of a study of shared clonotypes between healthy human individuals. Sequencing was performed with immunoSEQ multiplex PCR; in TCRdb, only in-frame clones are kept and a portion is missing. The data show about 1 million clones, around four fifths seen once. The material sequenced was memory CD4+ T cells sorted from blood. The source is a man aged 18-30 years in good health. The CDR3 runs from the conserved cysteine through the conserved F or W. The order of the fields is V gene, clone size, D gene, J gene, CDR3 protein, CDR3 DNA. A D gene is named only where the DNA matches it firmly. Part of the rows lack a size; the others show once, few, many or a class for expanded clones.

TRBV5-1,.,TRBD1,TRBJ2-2,CASSQGVAGELFF,TGCGCCAGCAGCCAGGGGGTGGCCGGGGAGCTGTTTTTT
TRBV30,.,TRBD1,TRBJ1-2,CASPDSTGGPGYTF,TGTGCCTCCCCGGACTCGACAGGGGGGCCTGGCTACACCTTC
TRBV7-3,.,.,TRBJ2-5,CASSPKGGLPETQYF,TGTGCCAGCAGCCCGAAGGGGGGGCTCCCAGAGACCCAGTACTTC
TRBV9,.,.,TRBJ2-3,CASSVRGTAGTDTQYF,TGTGCCAGCAGCGTAAGGGGGACGGCGGGCACAGATACGCAGTATTTT
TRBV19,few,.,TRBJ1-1,CASIAQNTEAFF,TGTGCCAGTATTGCGCAGAACACTGAAGCTTTCTTT
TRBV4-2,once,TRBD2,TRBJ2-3,CASSQDTSGAGGTDTQYF,TGTGCCAGCAGCCAAGATACTAGCGGGGCGGGTGGTACAGATACGCAGTATTTT
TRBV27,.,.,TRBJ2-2,CASSWGAATGELFF,TGTGCCAGCAGTTGGGGGGCTGCCACCGGGGAGCTGTTTTTT
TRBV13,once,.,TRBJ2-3,CASSLGTGDGPDTQYF,TGTGCCAGCAGCTTAGGAACGGGAGATGGGCCAGATACGCAGTATTTT
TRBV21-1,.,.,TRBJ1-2,CASSYKAVVDTF,TGTGCCAGCAGTTATAAGGCGGTCGTCGACACCTTC
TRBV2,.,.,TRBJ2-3,CASVVPSTDTQYF,TGTGCCAGCGTGGTTCCGAGCACAGATACGCAGTATTTT
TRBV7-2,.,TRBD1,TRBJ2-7,CASSLRGGRGVGEQYF,TGTGCCAGCAGCCTAAGAGGGGGCAGGGGTGTTGGAGAGCAGTACTTC
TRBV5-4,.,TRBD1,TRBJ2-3,CASSAPTGGWDTQYF,TGTGCCAGCAGCGCTCCGACAGGGGGCTGGGATACGCAGTATTTT
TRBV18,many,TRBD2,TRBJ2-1,CASSPPAASGRSNEQFF,TGTGCCAGCTCACCACCCGCGGCTAGCGGGAGGTCCAATGAGCAGTTCTTC
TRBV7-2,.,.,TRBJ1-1,CASSSLFGNTEAFF,TGTGCCAGCAGCTCCCTTTTCGGAAACACTGAAGCTTTCTTT
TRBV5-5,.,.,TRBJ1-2,CASSLTGTGSGYGYTF,TGTGCCAGCAGCTTGACGGGTACGGGGTCGGGCTATGGCTACACCTTC
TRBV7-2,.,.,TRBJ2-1,CASSLGNEQFF,TGTGCCAGCAGCTTGGGCAATGAGCAGTTCTTC
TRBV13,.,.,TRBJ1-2,CASSSNNYGYTF,TGTGCCAGCAGCTCCAATAACTATGGCTACACCTTC
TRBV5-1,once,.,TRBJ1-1,CASSSDWGFTEAFF,TGCGCCAGCAGCTCGGATTGGGGGTTCACTGAAGCTTTCTTT
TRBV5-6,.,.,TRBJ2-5,CASSGKGGTQYF,TGTGCCAGCAGCGGGAAAGGAGGGACCCAGTACTTC
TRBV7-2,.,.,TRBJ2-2,CASSPHGSGELFF,TGTGCCAGCAGCCCCCACGGATCCGGGGAGCTGTTTTTT
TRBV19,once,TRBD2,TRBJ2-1,CASSTQGQALTSGSAFF,TGTGCCAGTAGTACCCAAGGACAGGCCTTGACTAGCGGGAGCGCGTTCTTC
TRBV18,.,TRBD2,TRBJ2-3,CASSPRTGIGLGTDTQYF,TGTGCCAGCTCACCAAGGACGGGAATAGGACTAGGCACAGATACGCAGTATTTT
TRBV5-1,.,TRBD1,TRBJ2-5,CASSKGTGEFQETQYF,TGCGCCAGCAGCAAAGGGACAGGAGAGTTCCAAGAGACCCAGTACTTC
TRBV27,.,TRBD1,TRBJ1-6,CASSSNLGTGNNSPLHF,TGTGCCAGCAGTTCCAACCTTGGGACAGGGAATAATTCACCCCTCCACTTT
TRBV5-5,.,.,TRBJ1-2,CASSPTLEVGYTF,TGTGCCAGCAGCCCGACCCTTGAGGTCGGCTACACCTTC
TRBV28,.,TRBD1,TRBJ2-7,CASRDRGREQYF,TGTGCCAGCCGGGACAGGGGGCGCGAGCAGTACTTC
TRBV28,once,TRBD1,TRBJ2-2,CASSFRGGLNTGELFF,TGTGCCAGCAGTTTTCGAGGGGGCCTGAACACCGGGGAGCTGTTTTTT
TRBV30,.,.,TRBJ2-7,CAWSPGGTSRQYF,TGTGCCTGGAGTCCAGGCGGAACCTCGAGGCAGTACTTC
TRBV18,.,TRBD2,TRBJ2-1,CASSPGLAGNNEQFF,TGTGCCAGCTCACCAGGGCTAGCGGGAAACAATGAGCAGTTCTTC
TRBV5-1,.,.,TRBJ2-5,CASRKLTGTPGETQYF,TGCGCCAGCAGAAAACTTACCGGGACACCGGGGGAGACCCAGTACTTC
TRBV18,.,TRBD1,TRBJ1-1,CASSAYQDRGQNTEAFF,TGTGCCAGCTCGGCCTATCAAGACAGGGGGCAGAACACTGAAGCTTTCTTT
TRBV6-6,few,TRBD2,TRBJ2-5,CASRAGETQYQETQYF,TGTGCCAGCAGGGCGGGGGAAACTCAGTACCAAGAGACCCAGTACTTC
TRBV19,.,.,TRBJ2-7,CASSNLLEQYF,TGTGCCAGTAGTAATTTACTGGAGCAGTACTTC
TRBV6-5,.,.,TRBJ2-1,CASSYSDGEQFF,TGTGCCAGCAGTTACTCGGACGGTGAGCAGTTCTTC
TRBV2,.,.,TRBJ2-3,CASARTDTQYF,TGTGCCAGCGCACGGACAGATACGCAGTATTTT
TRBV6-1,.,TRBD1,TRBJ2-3,CASSTGGLIRDTQYF,TGTGCCAGCAGTACAGGGGGCCTAATTAGAGATACGCAGTATTTT
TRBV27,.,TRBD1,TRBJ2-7,CASSLGWDRGLYEQYF,TGTGCCAGCAGTTTGGGATGGGACAGGGGGCTGTACGAGCAGTACTTC
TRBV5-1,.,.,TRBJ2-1,CASSNVGGDEQFF,TGCGCCAGCAGCAACGTCGGGGGCGATGAGCAGTTCTTC
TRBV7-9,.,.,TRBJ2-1,CASSLARGMGKEQFF,TGTGCCAGCAGCTTAGCCCGGGGGATGGGAAAAGAGCAGTTCTTC
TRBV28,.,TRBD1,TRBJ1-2,CASSLWRQGMTYGYTF,TGTGCCAGCAGTTTATGGAGACAGGGGATGACCTATGGCTACACCTTC
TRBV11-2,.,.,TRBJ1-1,CASSSQGSDTEAFF,TGTGCCAGCAGCTCCCAGGGATCCGACACTGAAGCTTTCTTT
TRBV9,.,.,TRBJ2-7,CASSVEGGSGSYEQYF,TGTGCCAGCAGCGTAGAGGGGGGGTCAGGCTCCTACGAGCAGTACTTC
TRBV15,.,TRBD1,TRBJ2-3,CATSSSGGGRSDTQYF,TGTGCCACCAGCAGCTCAGGGGGTGGCCGATCAGATACGCAGTATTTT
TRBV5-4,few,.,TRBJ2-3,CASSFPGGADTQYF,TGTGCCAGCAGCTTCCCAGGGGGGGCAGATACGCAGTATTTT
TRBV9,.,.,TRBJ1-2,CASSVDGGGYGYTF,TGTGCCAGCAGCGTAGATGGGGGCGGGTATGGCTACACCTTC
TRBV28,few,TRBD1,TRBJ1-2,CASSITSRGRDGYTF,TGTGCCAGCAGTATTACATCCAGGGGGCGCGATGGCTACACCTTC
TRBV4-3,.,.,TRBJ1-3,CASSQDKLSGNTIYF,TGCGCCAGCAGCCAAGATAAACTCTCTGGAAACACCATATATTTT
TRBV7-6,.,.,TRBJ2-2,CASSETRGGELFF,TGTGCCAGCAGCGAGACCCGAGGCGGGGAGCTGTTTTTT
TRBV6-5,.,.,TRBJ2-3,CASRTEDSSDTQYF,TGTGCCAGCAGAACGGAGGATAGCTCAGATACGCAGTATTTT
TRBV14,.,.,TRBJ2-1,CASSQERQEIYNEQFF,TGTGCCAGCAGCCAAGAAAGACAGGAGATCTACAATGAGCAGTTCTTC
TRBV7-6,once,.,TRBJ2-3,CASSLRQGQDTQYF,TGTGCCAGCAGCTTACGTCAGGGGCAAGATACGCAGTATTTT
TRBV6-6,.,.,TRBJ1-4,CASSYLRKDNEKLFF,TGTGCCAGCAGTTACCTTAGGAAAGATAATGAAAAACTGTTTTTT
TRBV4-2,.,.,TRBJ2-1,CASSQEGHRSSYNEQFF,TGTGCCAGCAGCCAAGAGGGACACAGGAGCTCCTACAATGAGCAGTTCTTC